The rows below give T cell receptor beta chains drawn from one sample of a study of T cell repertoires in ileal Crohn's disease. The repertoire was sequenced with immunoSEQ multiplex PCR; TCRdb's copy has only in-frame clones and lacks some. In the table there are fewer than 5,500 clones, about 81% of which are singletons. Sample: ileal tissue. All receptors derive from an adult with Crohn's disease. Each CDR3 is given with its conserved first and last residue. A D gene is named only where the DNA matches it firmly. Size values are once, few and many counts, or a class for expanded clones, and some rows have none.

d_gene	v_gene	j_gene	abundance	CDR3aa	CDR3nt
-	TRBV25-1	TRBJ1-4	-	CASRKPGHGNEKLFF	TGTGCCAGCAGGAAGCCGGGACACGGAAATGAAAAACTGTTTTTT
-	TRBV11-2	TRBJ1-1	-	CASSPRMLGGGTEAFF	TGTGCCAGCAGCCCCAGGATGTTGGGGGGAGGCACTGAAGCTTTCTTT
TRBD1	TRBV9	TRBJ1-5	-	CASSKGTGRQPQHF	TGTGCCAGCAGCAAGGGGACAGGGCGTCAGCCCCAGCATTTT
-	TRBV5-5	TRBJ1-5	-	CASSLAVAGMLTYSNQPQHF	TGTGCCAGCAGCTTGGCCGTCGCAGGTATGCTGACATATAGCAATCAGCCCCAGCATTTT
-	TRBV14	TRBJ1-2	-	CASSQAWTADGYTF	TGTGCCAGCAGCCAAGCTTGGACAGCTGATGGCTACACCTTC
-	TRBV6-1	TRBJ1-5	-	CASRIRRASNQPQHF	TGTGCCAGCAGAATTAGACGGGCTAGCAATCAGCCCCAGCATTTT
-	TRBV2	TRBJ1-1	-	CASLSWGGDTEAFF	TGTGCCAGCCTATCGTGGGGGGGGGACACTGAAGCTTTCTTT
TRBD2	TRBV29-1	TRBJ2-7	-	CSVGVAGSSYEQYF	TGCAGCGTGGGCGTAGCGGGAAGCTCCTACGAGCAGTACTTC
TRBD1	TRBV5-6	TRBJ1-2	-	CASSLPWRRDRDINYGYTF	TGTGCCAGCAGCCTCCCTTGGCGCCGGGACAGGGACATCAACTATGGCTACACCTTC
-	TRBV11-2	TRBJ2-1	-	CASRSHWGFYNEQFF	TGTGCCAGCAGGTCTCACTGGGGATTCTACAATGAGCAGTTCTTC
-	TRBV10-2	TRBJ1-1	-	CASSESTHFGRAEAFF	TGCGCCAGCAGTGAGTCGACCCACTTCGGAAGGGCTGAAGCTTTCTTT
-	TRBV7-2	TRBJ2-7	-	CASSLGGGIGADQGEQYF	TGTGCCAGCAGCTTAGGAGGGGGGATTGGCGCCGATCAGGGCGAGCAGTACTTC
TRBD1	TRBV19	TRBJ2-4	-	CASSRDSQKTQYF	TGTGCCAGTAGTAGGGACAGCCAAAAAACTCAGTACTTC
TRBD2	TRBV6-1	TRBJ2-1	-	CASTDRGLAGGGEHNEQFF	TGTGCCAGCACTGACAGGGGACTAGCGGGAGGTGGGGAACACAATGAGCAGTTCTTC
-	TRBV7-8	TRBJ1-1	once	CASLGRGRTAEGREAFF	TGTGCCAGCCTCGGACGAGGTCGGACAGCAGAGGGTCGTGAAGCTTTCTTT
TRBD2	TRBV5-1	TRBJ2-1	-	CASSLPRGAGGDEQFF	TGCGCCAGCAGCCTCCCCCGGGGAGCGGGGGGCGATGAGCAGTTCTTC
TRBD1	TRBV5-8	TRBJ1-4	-	CASSLGDSLNEKLFF	TGTGCCAGCAGCTTGGGGGACAGCCTTAATGAAAAACTGTTTTTT
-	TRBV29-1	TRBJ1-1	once	CSAVGDTEAFF	TGCAGTGCCGTGGGGGACACTGAAGCTTTCTTT
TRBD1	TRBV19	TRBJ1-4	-	CASSIGGTDLRMKKLFF	TGTGCCAGTAGTATAGGGGGGACAGACTTAAGAATGAAGAAACTGTTTTTT
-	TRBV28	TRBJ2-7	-	CASSLGPSYEQYF	TGTGCCAGCAGTTTAGGGCCCTCCTACGAGCAGTACTTC
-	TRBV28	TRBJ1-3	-	CASSGSFAGNTIYF	TGTGCCAGCAGTGGGAGTTTCGCTGGAAACACCATATATTTT
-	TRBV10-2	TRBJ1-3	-	CASSELGSGNTIYF	TGCGCCAGCAGTGAATTAGGGTCTGGAAACACCATATATTTT
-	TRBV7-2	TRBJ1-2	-	CASSFNVAYTF	TGTGCCAGCAGCTTTAACGTCGCCTACACCTTC
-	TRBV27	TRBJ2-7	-	CASRIADGYYEQYF	TGTGCCAGCAGAATAGCGGATGGTTACTACGAGCAGTACTTC
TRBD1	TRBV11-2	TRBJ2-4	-	CASSLEWTGDIQYF	TGTGCCAGCAGCTTAGAATGGACAGGGGACATTCAGTACTTC
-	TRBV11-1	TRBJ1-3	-	CASSPRELSGNTIYF	TGTGCCAGCAGCCCGAGGGAACTCTCTGGAAACACCATATATTTT
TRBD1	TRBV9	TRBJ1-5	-	CASSVTGDSYQPQHF	TGTGCCAGCAGCGTCACAGGGGATTCATATCAGCCCCAGCATTTT
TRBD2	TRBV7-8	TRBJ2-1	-	CASSPRTLAGGSSYNEQFF	TGTGCCAGCAGCCCCCGTACGCTAGCGGGGGGGAGCTCCTACAATGAGCAGTTCTTC
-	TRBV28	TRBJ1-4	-	CASSKAHSARTNEKLFF	TGTGCCAGCAGTAAAGCCCACAGTGCCAGGACTAATGAAAAACTGTTTTTT
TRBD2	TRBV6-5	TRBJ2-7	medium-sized	CASSSTSDGSYEQYF	TGTGCCAGCAGTTCGACTAGCGACGGATCCTACGAGCAGTACTTC
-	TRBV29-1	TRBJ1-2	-	CSVVLSGRYGYTF	TGCAGCGTTGTATTATCAGGCCGTTATGGCTACACCTTC
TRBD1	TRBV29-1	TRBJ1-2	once	CSVRGDDRAYGYTF	TGCAGCGTTCGGGGGGACGACAGGGCTTATGGCTACACCTTC
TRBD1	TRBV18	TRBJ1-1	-	CASSGTGGGGTEAFF	TGTGCCAGCTCTGGGACAGGGGGCGGGGGCACTGAAGCTTTCTTT
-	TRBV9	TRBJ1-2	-	CASSVQPEGNYGYTF	TGTGCCAGCAGCGTACAACCGGAAGGAAACTATGGCTACACCTTC
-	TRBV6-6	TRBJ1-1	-	CASSYLQGGNTEAFF	TGTGCCAGCAGTTACCTACAGGGAGGGAACACTGAAGCTTTCTTT
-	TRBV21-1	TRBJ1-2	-	CASSTITGERGYTF	TGTGCCAGCAGCACGATAACAGGGGAACGGGGCTACACCTTC
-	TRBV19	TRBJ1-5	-	CASTSPRDSNQPQHF	TGTGCCAGTACCTCTCCAAGGGACAGCAATCAGCCCCAGCATTTT
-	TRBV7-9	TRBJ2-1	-	CASSLVGGEQFF	TGTGCCAGCAGCTTAGTGGGTGGTGAGCAGTTCTTC
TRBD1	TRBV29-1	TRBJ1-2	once	CSVQRDRGGYGYTF	TGCAGCGTTCAGAGGGACAGGGGCGGCTATGGCTACACCTTC
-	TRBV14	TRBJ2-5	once	CASSQGSVTQYF	TGTGCCAGCAGCCAAGGGTCGGTAACCCAGTACTTC
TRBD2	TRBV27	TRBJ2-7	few	CASSPGLAGGRRNEQYF	TGTGCCAGCAGTCCGGGACTAGCGGGAGGCCGTAGGAACGAGCAGTACTTC
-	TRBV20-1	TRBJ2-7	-	CSASGDSEQYF	TGCAGTGCTAGTGGGGATAGCGAGCAGTACTTC
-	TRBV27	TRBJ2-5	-	CASSFARGQGGETQYF	TGTGCCAGCAGTTTCGCCCGGGGGCAGGGGGGAGAGACCCAGTACTTC
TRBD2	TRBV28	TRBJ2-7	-	CASGSGTSGDYEQYF	TGTGCCAGCGGATCTGGGACTAGCGGGGATTACGAGCAGTACTTC
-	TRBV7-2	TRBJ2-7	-	CASSLGVAYEQYF	TGTGCCAGCAGCTTGGGAGTCGCCTACGAGCAGTACTTC
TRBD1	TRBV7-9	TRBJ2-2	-	CASSSNRGRTGELFF	TGTGCCAGCAGCTCTAACAGGGGGCGGACCGGGGAGCTGTTTTTT
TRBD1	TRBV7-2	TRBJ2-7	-	CASSWGQGAYEQYF	TGTGCCAGCAGCTGGGGACAGGGCGCCTACGAGCAGTACTTC
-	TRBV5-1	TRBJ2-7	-	CASSSAGEYEQYF	TGCGCCAGCAGCTCGGCAGGGGAGTACGAGCAGTACTTC
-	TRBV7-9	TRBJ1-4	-	CASSLGANEKLFF	TGTGCCAGCAGCTTAGGGGCTAATGAAAAACTGTTTTTT
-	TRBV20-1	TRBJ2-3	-	CSARATDTQYF	TGCAGTGCAAGGGCGACAGATACGCAGTATTTT
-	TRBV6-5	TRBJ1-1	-	CASSRLLEAFF	TGTGCCAGCAGTCGACTCCTTGAAGCTTTCTTT
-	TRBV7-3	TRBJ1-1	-	CASSLSGTVEAFF	TGTGCCAGCAGTTTATCCGGGACGGTTGAAGCTTTCTTT